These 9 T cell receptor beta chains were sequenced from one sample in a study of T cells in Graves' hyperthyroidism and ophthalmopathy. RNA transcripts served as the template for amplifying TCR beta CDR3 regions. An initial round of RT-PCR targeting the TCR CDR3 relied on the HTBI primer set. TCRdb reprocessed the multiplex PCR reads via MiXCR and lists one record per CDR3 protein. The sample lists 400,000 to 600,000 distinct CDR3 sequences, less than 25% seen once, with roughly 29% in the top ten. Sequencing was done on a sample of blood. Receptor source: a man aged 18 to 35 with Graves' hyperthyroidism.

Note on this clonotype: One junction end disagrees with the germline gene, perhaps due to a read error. Here the CDR3 DNA reads TGCGCCAGCAGCGTCGGACTAGGGACCCCTGAAGCTTTCTTT. Translating gives CASSVGLGTPEAFF. V gene TRBV5-8 combines with J gene TRBJ1-1, with D possibly matching TRBD1 (5 bases). The CDR3 sequence is 14 residues long. Germline CDR1 is SGHTS and CDR2 is YDEGEE.

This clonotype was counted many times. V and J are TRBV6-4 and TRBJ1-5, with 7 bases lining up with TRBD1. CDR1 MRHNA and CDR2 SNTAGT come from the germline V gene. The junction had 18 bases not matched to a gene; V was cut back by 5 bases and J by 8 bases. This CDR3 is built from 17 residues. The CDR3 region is CASSPRAGTVVEKPQHF. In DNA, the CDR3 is TGTGCCAGCAGTCCGCGGGCCGGGACAGTGGTTGAAAAGCCCCAGCATTTT.

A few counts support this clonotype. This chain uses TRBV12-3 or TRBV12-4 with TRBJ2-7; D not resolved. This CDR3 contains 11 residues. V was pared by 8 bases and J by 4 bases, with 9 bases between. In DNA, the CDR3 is TGTGCCAGCGGATTAGGGTACGAGCAGTACTTC. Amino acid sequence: CASGLGYEQYF.

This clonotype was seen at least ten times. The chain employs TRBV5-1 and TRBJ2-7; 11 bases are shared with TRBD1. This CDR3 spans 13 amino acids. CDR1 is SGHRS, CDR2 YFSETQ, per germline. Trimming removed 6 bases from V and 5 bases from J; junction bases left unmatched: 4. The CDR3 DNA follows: TGCGCCAGCAATGGACAGGGGGCGAACGAGCAGTACTTC. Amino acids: CASNGQGANEQYF.

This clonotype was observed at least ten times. In DNA, the CDR3 is TGTGCCAGCAGGGAGGGAAACTACGAGCAGTACTTC. Translating it yields CASREGNYEQYF. The chain joins TRBV28 to TRBJ2-7, with a tentative D call TRBD2 (6 bases). The CDR3 runs to 12 residues. V was cut by 6 bases and J by 3 bases, with 9 bases left in between. The germline gives CDR1 MDHEN, CDR2 SYDVKM.

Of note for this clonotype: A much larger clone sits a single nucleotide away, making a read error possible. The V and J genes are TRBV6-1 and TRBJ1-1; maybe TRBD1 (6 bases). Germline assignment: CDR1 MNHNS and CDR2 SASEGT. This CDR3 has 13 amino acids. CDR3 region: CASNRVMNTEARF. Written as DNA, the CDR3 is TGTGCCAGCAACAGGGTAATGAACACTGAAGCTCGCTTT.

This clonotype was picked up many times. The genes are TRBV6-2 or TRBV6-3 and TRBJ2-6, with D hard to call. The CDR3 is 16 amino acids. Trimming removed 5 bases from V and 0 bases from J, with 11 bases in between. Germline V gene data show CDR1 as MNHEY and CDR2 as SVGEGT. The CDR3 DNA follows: TGTGCCAGCAGTAAGCTCAGGCCCTCTGGGGCCAACGTCCTGACTTTC. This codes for CASSKLRPSGANVLTF.

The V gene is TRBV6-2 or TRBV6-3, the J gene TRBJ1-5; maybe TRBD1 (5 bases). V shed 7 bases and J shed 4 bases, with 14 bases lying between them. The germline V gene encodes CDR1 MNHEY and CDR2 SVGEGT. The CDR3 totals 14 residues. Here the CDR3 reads CASTQGPRNQPQHF. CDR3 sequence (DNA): TGTGCCAGCACCCAGGGACCGAGGAATCAGCCCCAGCATTTT.

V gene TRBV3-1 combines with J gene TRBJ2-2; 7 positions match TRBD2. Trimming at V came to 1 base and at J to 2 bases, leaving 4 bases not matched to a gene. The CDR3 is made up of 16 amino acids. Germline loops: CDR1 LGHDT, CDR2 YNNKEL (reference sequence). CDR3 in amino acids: CASSQGQRGNTGELFF. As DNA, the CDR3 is TGTGCCAGCAGCCAAGGTCAGCGGGGTAACACCGGGGAGCTGTTTTTT.